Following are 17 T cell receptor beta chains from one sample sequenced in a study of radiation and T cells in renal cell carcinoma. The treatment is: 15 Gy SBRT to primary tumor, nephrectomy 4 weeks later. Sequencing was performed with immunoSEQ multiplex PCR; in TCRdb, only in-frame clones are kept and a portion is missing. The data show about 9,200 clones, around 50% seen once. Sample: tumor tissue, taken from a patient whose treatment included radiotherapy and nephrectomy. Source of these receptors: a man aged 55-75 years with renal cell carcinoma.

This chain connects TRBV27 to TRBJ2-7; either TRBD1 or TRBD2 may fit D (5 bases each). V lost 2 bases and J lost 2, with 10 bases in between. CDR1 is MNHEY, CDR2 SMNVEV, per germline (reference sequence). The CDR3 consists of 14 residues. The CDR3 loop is CASSLRRGAYEQYF. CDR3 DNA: TGTGCCAGCAGTTTACGTAGAGGGGCCTACGAGCAGTACTTC.

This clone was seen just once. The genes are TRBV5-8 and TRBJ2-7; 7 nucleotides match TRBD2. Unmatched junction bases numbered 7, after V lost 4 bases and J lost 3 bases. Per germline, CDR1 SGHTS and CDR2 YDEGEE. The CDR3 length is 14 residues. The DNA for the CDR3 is TGTGCCAGCAGCACACCCGGACTAGTCTACGAGCAGTACTTC. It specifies CASSTPGLVYEQYF.

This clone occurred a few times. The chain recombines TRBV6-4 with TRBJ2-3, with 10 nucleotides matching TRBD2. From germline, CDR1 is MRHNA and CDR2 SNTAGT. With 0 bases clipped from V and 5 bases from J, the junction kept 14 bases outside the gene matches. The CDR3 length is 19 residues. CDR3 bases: TGTGCCAGCAGTGACTCCGGAGCGGGAGGGCTGAGGGCGGGAGATACGCAGTATTTT. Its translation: CASSDSGAGGLRAGDTQYF.

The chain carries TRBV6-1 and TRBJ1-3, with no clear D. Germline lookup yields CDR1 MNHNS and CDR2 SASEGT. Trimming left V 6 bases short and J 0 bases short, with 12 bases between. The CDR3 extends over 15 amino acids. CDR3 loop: CASSWRASSGNTIYF. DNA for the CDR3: TGTGCCAGCAGCTGGCGGGCGAGCTCTGGAAACACCATATATTTT.

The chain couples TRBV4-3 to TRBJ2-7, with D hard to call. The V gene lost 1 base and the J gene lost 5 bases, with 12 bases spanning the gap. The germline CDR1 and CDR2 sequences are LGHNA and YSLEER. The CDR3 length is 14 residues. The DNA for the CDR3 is TGCGCCAGCAGCCAAGGACTTCGGATCAACGAGCAGTACTTC. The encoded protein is CASSQGLRINEQYF.

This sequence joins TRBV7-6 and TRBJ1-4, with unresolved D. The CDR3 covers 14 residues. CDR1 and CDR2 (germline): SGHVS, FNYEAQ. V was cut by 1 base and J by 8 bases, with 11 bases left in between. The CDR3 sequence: CASSLGPGEEKLFF. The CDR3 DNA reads TGTGCCAGCAGCTTAGGGCCGGGCGAGGAAAAACTGTTTTTT.

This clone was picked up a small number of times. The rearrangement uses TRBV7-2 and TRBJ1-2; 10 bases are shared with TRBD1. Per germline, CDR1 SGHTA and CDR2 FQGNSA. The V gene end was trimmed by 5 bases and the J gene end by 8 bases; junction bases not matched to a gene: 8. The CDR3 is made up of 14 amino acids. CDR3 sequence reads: CASSTDRGRYGYTF. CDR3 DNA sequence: TGTGCCAGCAGCACGGACAGGGGGAGGTACGGCTACACCTTC.

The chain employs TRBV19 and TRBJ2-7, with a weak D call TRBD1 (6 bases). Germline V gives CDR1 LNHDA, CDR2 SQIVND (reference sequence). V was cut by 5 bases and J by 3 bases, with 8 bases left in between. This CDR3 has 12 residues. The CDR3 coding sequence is TGTGCCAGTAGTGGACAGAACTACGAGCAGTACTTC. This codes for CASSGQNYEQYF.

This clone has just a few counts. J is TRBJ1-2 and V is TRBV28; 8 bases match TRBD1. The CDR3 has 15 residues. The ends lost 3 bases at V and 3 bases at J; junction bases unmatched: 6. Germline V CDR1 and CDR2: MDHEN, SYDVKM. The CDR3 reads CASSFPQGADYGYTF. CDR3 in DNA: TGTGCCAGCAGTTTCCCTCAGGGGGCTGACTATGGCTACACCTTC.

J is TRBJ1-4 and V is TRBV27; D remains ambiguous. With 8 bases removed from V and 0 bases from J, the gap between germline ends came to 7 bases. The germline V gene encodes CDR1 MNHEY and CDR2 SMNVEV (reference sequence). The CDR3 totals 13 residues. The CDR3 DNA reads TGTGCCAGCCGGAGGTCAACTAATGAAAAACTGTTTTTT. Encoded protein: CASRRSTNEKLFF.

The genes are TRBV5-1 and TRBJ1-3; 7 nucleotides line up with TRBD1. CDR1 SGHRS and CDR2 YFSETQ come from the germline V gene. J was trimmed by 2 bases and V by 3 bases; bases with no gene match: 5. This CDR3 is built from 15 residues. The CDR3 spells CASSSGGFTGNTIYF. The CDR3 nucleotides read TGCGCCAGCAGCTCAGGGGGATTTACTGGAAACACCATATATTTT.

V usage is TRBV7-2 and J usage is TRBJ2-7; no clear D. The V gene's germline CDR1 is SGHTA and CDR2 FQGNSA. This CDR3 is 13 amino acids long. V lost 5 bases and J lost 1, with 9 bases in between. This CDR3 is CASSPTRSYEQYF. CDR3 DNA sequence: TGTGCCAGCAGCCCCACCCGATCCTACGAGCAGTACTTC.

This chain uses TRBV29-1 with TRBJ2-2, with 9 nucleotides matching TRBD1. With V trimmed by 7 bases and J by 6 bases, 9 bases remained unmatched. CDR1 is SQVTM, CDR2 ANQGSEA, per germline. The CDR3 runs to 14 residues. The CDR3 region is CSGRRDRDAGELFF. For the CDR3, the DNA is TGCAGCGGCCGCCGGGACAGGGACGCCGGGGAGCTGTTTTTT.

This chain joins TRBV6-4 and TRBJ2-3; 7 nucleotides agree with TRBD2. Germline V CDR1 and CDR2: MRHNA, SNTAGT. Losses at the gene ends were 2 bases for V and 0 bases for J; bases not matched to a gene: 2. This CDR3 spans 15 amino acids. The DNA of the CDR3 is TGTGCCAGCAGTGACACTAGCGCTAGCACAGATACGCAGTATTTT. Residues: CASSDTSASTDTQYF.

CDR3 sequence (DNA): TGTGCCAGCAGCTTGGAGATCCACGGGGAGCAGTACTTC. Translation: CASSLEIHGEQYF. This sequence joins TRBV5-4 and TRBJ2-7; no clear D gene. The length of the CDR3 is 13 residues. The V end was cut by 0 bases, the J end by 7 bases, with 11 bases between. The germline gives CDR1 SGHNT, CDR2 YYREEE (reference sequence).

For the CDR3, the DNA is TGTGCCAGCAGTCCGACACGGAATCAGCCCCAGCATTTT. Amino acids: CASSPTRNQPQHF. V usage is TRBV5-5 and J usage is TRBJ1-5; D gene uncertain. CDR3 size: 13 residues. V was shortened by 5 bases and J by 4 bases, with 10 bases between the two germline ends. CDR1 is SGHKS, CDR2 YYEKEE, per germline (reference sequence).

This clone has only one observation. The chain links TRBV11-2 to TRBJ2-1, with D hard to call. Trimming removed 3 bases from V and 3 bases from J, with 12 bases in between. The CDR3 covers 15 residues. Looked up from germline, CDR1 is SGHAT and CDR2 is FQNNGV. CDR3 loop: CASSFERRVYNEQFF. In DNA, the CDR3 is TGTGCCAGCAGCTTTGAACGCCGGGTCTACAATGAGCAGTTCTTC.